The sequence of this T cell receptor beta chain was determined in a study of Ad26.COV2.S vaccination and SARS-CoV-2 variants. Study at large: Vaccine-arm donor from the placebo-controlled COV1001 Ad26.COV2.S trial. Into the muscle, Ad26.COV2.S was dosed once or twice, 56 days apart.

The CDR3 totals 12 residues. The V end was cut by 7 bases, the J end by 8 bases, with 8 bases between. Per the germline V gene, CDR1 is KGHDR and CDR2 is SFDVKD. Sequencing used immunoSEQ multiplex PCR; TCRdb keeps in-frame clones, though not all of them. The table records fewer than 900,000 clones, about 90% of them present only once. Stated treatment: about 20 received Ad26.COV2.S at low or high dose, single or two shots; about five received placebo; per-sample allocation not given. At day 63 after the first vaccine or placebo injection, samples were drawn. An 18-55-year-old adult in Boston served as donor.

This chain joins TRBV24-1 and TRBJ1-6; D uncertain. The sample was peripheral blood, taken in a trial of Ad26.COV2.S vaccine versus placebo. This clonotype was obtained from a person aged 18-60 years who received the Ad26.COV2.S COVID-19 vaccine or a placebo. CDR3 sequence: CATSDGDSPLHF. CDR3 DNA sequence: TGTGCCACCAGCGACGGGGATTCACCCCTCCACTTT.